Below, 16 T cell receptor beta chains from the same sample are listed, as sequenced in a study of blood T cell repertoires in COVID-19. The method was immunoSEQ multiplex PCR; TCRdb's version includes in-frame clones alone and lacks a portion of them. The table has roughly 250,000 clones, over 75% seen once. The sequenced material came from peripheral blood. Receptors originate from a human donor with COVID-19, enrolled during active disease. The donor label of this sample is uncertain.

V is TRBV9 and J is TRBJ2-3; 7 nucleotides line up with TRBD2. The germline V gene encodes CDR1 SGDLS and CDR2 YYNGEE. J was trimmed by 1 base and V by 3 bases; bases with no gene match: 5. The CDR3 is 15 residues long. CDR3 sequence: CASSARGGGTDTQYF. CDR3 DNA: TGTGCCAGCAGCGCCCGTGGGGGGGGCACAGATACGCAGTATTTT.

This clone has a handful of counts. The chain joins TRBV6-5 to TRBJ2-1, with D perhaps TRBD2 (5 bases). This CDR3 region has 15 residues. Trimming left V 4 bases short and J 0 bases short, with 10 bases between. Per the germline V gene, CDR1 is MNHEY and CDR2 is SVGAGI. CDR3 region: CASSLASSSYNEQFF. CDR3 sequence (DNA): TGTGCCAGCAGTTTAGCGTCTAGCTCCTACAATGAGCAGTTCTTC.

This clone was detected only a few times. The genes are TRBV3-1 (or the pseudogene TRBV3-2) and TRBJ2-7; a weak D match, TRBD1 (5 bases). The CDR3 spans 12 residues. Germline V CDR1 and CDR2: LGHDT, YNNKEL (reference sequence). Trimming removed 4 bases at V and 6 bases at J, with 10 bases between. Here the CDR3 DNA reads TGTGCCAGCAGCCCTCAGGGTGGCGAGCAGTACTTC. Translated: CASSPQGGEQYF.

The chain is built from TRBV7-2 and TRBJ1-2, with D uncertain. In germline, CDR1 is SGHTA, CDR2 FQGNSA. This CDR3 spans 13 amino acids. The V and J ends lost 5 bases and 0 bases respectively, with 7 bases between them. CDR3 region: CASSQDTNYGYTF. DNA of the CDR3: TGTGCCAGCAGCCAAGACACTAACTATGGCTACACCTTC.

The V gene is TRBV5-6, the J gene TRBJ2-2; D unclear. The V gene's germline CDR1 is SGHDT and CDR2 YYEEEE. The V and J ends lost 6 bases and 4 bases respectively, with 10 bases between them. The CDR3 length is 13 residues. The CDR3 here is CASTLDFTGELFF. The CDR3 nucleotides read TGTGCCAGCACCCTAGACTTCACCGGGGAGCTGTTTTTT.

The genes are TRBV28 and TRBJ1-4; 7 nucleotides match TRBD1. CDR1 is MDHEN and CDR2 is SYDVKM in the germline V gene. The CDR3 extends over 15 amino acids. V gave up 6 bases and J gave up 4 bases; unmatched junction bases: 8. CDR3 DNA: TGTGCCAGCAGACCTCCGGGGACAGTTAATGAAAAACTGTTTTTT. Residues: CASRPPGTVNEKLFF.

The gene calls are TRBV2 and TRBJ2-7; 7 nucleotides line up with TRBD2. Germline V gene sequence: CDR1 SNHLY, CDR2 FYNNEI. The CDR3 loop spans 13 amino acids. J gave up 2 bases and V 7 bases, and 5 bases lay outside the gene matches. In DNA, the CDR3 is TGTGCCAGCACGGGGGGAACCCCCTACGAGCAGTACTTC. Translation gives CASTGGTPYEQYF.

In its sample, this clone was seen once. V gene TRBV28 combines with J gene TRBJ1-2; D is unclear. This CDR3 contains 13 residues. Germline CDR1 reads MDHEN; CDR2 reads SYDVKM. The ends were cut back, 2 bases at V and 1 base at J, with 5 bases in the middle. As DNA, the CDR3 is TGTGCCAGCAGTTTAGAGGATAACTATGGCTACACCTTC. The encoded protein is CASSLEDNYGYTF.

The chain has TRBV5-1 and TRBJ1-6, with 7 bases fitting TRBD1. The CDR3 consists of 14 residues. V was clipped by 5 bases and J by 10 bases; unmatched bases: 9. Germline loops: CDR1 SGHRS, CDR2 YFSETQ. The CDR3 DNA reads TGCGCCAGCAGGGGCACAGGGGAAAACTCACCCCTCCACTTT. Protein: CASRGTGENSPLHF.

The CDR3 DNA sequence: TGTGCCAGCAGTACAGGGACAGGGGCGGTAGGAGAGCAGTACTTC. This encodes CASSTGTGAVGEQYF. The rearrangement joins TRBV28 to TRBJ2-7; 10 bases are a match to TRBD1. J gave up 7 bases and V 5 bases, and 11 bases lay outside the gene matches. CDR3 length: 15 amino acids. Germline CDR1 is MDHEN and CDR2 is SYDVKM.

This clone was counted once. The chain employs TRBV20-1 and TRBJ1-1, with D unclear. The CDR3 has 12 residues. Per germline, CDR1 DFQATT and CDR2 SNEGSKA (reference sequence). The germline V and J ends were trimmed by 3 bases and 4 bases, with 9 bases remaining between them. The CDR3 region has the DNA TGCAGTGCTAGTGGCGGTTCCACTGAAGCTTTCTTT. Protein: CSASGGSTEAFF.

V usage is TRBV4-3 and J usage is TRBJ1-3; 8 positions match TRBD1. Trimming took 4 bases from V and 3 from J; bases not matched to a gene: 2. Germline V gene lookup returns CDR1 LGHNA and CDR2 YSLEER. The CDR3 is made up of 14 amino acids. The CDR3 DNA reads TGCGCCAGCAGCCCCGGGACAGGTGGAAACACCATATATTTT. Its translation: CASSPGTGGNTIYF.

V gene TRBV28 combines with J gene TRBJ1-1; 12 nucleotides match TRBD1. The CDR3 extends over 19 amino acids. V lost 5 bases and J lost 7; bases outside the gene matches: 20. The V gene's germline CDR1 is MDHEN and CDR2 SYDVKM. The CDR3 nucleotides read TGTGCCAGCAGTACCATGGCCCCGGGACAGGGGGCGTTGGTTGGTGAAGCTTTCTTT. This gives the protein CASSTMAPGQGALVGEAFF.

The rearrangement uses TRBV30 and TRBJ1-2, with D uncertain. CDR3 length: 11 residues. The V and J ends lost 5 bases and 0 bases respectively, with 4 bases between them. Germline V gives CDR1 GTSNPN, CDR2 SVGIG (reference sequence). The CDR3 bases are TGTGCCTGGCAGGCTAACTATGGCTACACCTTC. Translation: CAWQANYGYTF.

The CDR3 loop is CASSHMDRGSGNTIYF. For the CDR3, the DNA is TGTGCCAGCAGCCATATGGACAGGGGCTCAGGAAACACCATATATTTT. The rearrangement joins TRBV14 to TRBJ1-3; TRBD1 aligns across 9 bases. The germline V gene encodes CDR1 SGHDN and CDR2 FVKESK. V lost 3 bases to trimming and J lost 4 bases; unmatched junction nucleotides: 7. This CDR3 has 16 amino acids.

The chain links TRBV30 to TRBJ1-5; D is uncertain. CDR1 is GTSNPN, CDR2 SVGIG, per germline (reference sequence). CDR3 length: 14 amino acids. Trimming cost V 0 bases and J 0 bases, with 6 bases left between them. Here the CDR3 reads CAWSVSSSNQPQHF. DNA for the CDR3: TGTGCCTGGAGTGTAAGTAGTAGCAATCAGCCCCAGCATTTT.